What follows describes a single T cell receptor (beta chain). The sample belongs to a study of cytomegalovirus exposure and HLA in healthy donors. PCR involved 60 Vbeta and 13 Jbeta primers. Profiled with immunoSEQ multiplex PCR; TCRdb holds only in-frame clones, not every one. Of around 190,000 clones listed, around 80% are singletons. The CDR3 has 15 amino acids. V was clipped by 3 bases and J by 2 bases; unmatched bases: 6. In germline, CDR1 is SGHDT, CDR2 YYEEEE. This sequence originates from a man aged 25 to 40 in good health and CMV-seronegative. The genes are TRBV5-6 and TRBJ2-7; the match to TRBD1 covers 9 bases. The specimen sequenced was PBMCs. CDR3 DNA: TGTGCCAGCAGCTCGGGGACAGGGTGGGCCTACGAGCAGTACTTC. Amino acids: CASSSGTGWAYEQYF.